This T cell receptor beta chain was captured by sequencing in a study of blood T cell repertoires in COVID-19. Overall study: Spain, Italy and the United States supplied samples that represented acute and convalescent COVID-19.

Between the trimmed V and J ends, which lost 3 bases and 6 bases, there was a span of 19 bases. The CDR3 is 16 residues long. Germline CDR1 is SGDLS and CDR2 is YYNGEE. Generated by immunoSEQ multiplex PCR, the TCRdb table keeps only in-frame clones and is missing some. The table has 250,000 to 350,000 clones, approximately 84% seen once. In this sample, this clone turned up a few times. The chain links TRBV9 to TRBJ1-5; tentatively, D is TRBD1 (6 bases). The sequence came from a woman in her twenties or thirties who had recovered from COVID-19. The sample was peripheral blood. In nucleotides, the CDR3 is TGTGCCAGCAGCGGCGACGGGACACCGGGAGGTCAGCCCCAGCATTTT. Translating gives CASSGDGTPGGQPQHF.